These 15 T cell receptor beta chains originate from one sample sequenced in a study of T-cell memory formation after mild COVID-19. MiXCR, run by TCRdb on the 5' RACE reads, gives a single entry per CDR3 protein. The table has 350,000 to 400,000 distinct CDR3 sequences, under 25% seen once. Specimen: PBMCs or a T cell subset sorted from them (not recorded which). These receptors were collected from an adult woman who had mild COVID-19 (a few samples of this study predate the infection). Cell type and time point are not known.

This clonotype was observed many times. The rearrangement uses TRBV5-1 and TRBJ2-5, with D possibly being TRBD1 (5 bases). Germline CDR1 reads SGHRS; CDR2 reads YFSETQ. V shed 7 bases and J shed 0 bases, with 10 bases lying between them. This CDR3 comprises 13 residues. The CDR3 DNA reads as TGCGCCAGCGTCGCGGACAACCAAGAGACCCAGTACTTC. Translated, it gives CASVADNQETQYF.

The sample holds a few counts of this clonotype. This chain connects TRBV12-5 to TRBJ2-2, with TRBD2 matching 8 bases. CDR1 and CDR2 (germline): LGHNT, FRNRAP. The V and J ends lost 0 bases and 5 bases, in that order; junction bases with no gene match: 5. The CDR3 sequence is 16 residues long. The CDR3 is CASGLVMAGGTGELFF. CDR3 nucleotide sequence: TGTGCTAGTGGTTTGGTAATGGCGGGAGGTACCGGGGAGCTGTTTTTT.

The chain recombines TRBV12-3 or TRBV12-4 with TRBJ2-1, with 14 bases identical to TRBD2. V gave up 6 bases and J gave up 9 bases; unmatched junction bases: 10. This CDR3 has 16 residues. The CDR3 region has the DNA TGTGCCAGCAGCAGACTAGCGGGAGGGCCTGGGGGTGAGCAGTTCTTC. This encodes CASSRLAGGPGGEQFF.

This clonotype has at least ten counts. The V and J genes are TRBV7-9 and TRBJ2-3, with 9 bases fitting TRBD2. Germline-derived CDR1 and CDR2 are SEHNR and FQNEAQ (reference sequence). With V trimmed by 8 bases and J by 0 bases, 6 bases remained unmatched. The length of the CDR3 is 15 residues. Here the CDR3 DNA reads TGTGCCAGCGGTCTAGCGGGGCCCAGCACAGATACGCAGTATTTT. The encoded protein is CASGLAGPSTDTQYF. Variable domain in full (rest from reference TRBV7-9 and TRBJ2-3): DTGVSQNPRHKITKRGQNVTFRCDPISEHNRLYWYRQTLGQGPEFLTYFQNEAQLEKSRLLSDRFSAERPKGSFSTLEIQRTEQGDSAMYLCASGLAGPSTDTQYFGPGTRLTVL.

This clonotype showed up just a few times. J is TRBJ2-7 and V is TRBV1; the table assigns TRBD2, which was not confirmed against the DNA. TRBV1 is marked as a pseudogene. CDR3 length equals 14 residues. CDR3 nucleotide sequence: TGCACCAGCACCCTGGGGGAGCGGGAAGACGAGCAGTACTTC. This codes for CTSTLGEREDEQYF.

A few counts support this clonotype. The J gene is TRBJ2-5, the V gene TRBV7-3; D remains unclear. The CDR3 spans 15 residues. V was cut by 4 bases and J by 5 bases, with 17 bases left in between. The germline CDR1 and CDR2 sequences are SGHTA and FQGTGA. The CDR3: CASSSVGGVEETQYF. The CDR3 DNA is TGTGCCAGCAGCTCCGTAGGTGGGGTTGAGGAGACCCAGTACTTC.

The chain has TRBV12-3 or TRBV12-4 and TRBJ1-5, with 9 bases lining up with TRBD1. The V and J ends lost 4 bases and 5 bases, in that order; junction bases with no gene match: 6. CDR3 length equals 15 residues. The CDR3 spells CASSSAGTGHQPQHF. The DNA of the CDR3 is TGTGCCAGCAGTTCCGCCGGGACAGGGCATCAGCCCCAGCATTTT.

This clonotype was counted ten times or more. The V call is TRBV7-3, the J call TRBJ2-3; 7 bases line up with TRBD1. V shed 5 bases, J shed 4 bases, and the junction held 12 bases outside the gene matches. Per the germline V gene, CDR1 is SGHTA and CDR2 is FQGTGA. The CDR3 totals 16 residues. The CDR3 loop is CASSANPQGKSDTQYF. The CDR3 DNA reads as TGTGCCAGCAGCGCTAACCCACAGGGGAAGTCAGATACGCAGTATTTT. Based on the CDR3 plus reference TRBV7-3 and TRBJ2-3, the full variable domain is GAGVSQTPSNKVTEKGKYVELRCDPISGHTALYWYRQSLGQGPEFLIYFQGTGAADDSGLPNDRFFAVRPEGSVSTLKIQRTERGDSAVYLCASSANPQGKSDTQYFGPGTRLTVL.

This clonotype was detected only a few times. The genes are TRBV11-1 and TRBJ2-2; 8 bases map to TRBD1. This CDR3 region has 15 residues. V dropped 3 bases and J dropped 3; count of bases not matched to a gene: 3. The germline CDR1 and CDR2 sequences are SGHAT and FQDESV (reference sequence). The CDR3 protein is CASSLDRDHTGELFF. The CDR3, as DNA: TGTGCCAGCAGCTTGGACAGGGATCACACCGGGGAGCTGTTTTTT.

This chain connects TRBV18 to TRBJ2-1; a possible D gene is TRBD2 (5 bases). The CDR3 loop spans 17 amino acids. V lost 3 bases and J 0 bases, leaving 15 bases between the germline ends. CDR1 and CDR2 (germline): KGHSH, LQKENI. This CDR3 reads CASSPIGLSSSYNEQFF. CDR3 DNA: TGTGCCAGCTCACCGATAGGACTCTCGAGCTCCTACAATGAGCAGTTCTTC.

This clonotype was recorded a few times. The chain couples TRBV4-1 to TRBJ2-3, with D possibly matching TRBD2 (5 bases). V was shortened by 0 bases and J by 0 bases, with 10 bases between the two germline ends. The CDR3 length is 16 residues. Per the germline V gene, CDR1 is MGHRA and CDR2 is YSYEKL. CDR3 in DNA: TGCGCCAGCAGCCAAGATTTCCAGCGGAGCACAGATACGCAGTATTTT. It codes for CASSQDFQRSTDTQYF.

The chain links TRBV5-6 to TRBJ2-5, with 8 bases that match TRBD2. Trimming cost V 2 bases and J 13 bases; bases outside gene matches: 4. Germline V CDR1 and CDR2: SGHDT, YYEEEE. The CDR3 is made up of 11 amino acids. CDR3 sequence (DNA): TGTGCCAGCAGCTTAGCGGGAGCGGGGTACTTC. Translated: CASSLAGAGYF.

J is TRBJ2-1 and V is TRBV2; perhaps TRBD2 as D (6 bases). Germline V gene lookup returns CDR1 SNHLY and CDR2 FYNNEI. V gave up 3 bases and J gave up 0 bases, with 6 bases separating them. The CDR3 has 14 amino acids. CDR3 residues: CASSEGGSYNEQFF. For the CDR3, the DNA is TGTGCCAGCAGTGAGGGGGGCTCCTACAATGAGCAGTTCTTC. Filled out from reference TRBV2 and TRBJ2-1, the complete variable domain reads EPEVTQTPSHQVTQMGQEVILRCVPISNHLYFYWYRQILGQKVEFLVSFYNNEISEKSEIFDDQFSVERPDGSNFTLKIRSTKLEDSAMYFCASSEGGSYNEQFFGPGTRLTVL.

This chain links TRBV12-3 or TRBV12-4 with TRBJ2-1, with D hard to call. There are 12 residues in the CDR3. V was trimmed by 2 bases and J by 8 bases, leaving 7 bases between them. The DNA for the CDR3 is TGTGCCAGCAGTTTACTCAGCGATGAGCAGTTCTTC. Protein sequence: CASSLLSDEQFF.

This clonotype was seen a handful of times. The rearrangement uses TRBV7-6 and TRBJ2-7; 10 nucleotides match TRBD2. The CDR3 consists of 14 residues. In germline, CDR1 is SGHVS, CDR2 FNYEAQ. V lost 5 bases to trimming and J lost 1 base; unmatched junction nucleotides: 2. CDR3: CASSHSGGSYEQYF. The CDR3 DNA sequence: TGTGCCAGCAGCCATAGCGGGGGGTCCTACGAGCAGTACTTC.